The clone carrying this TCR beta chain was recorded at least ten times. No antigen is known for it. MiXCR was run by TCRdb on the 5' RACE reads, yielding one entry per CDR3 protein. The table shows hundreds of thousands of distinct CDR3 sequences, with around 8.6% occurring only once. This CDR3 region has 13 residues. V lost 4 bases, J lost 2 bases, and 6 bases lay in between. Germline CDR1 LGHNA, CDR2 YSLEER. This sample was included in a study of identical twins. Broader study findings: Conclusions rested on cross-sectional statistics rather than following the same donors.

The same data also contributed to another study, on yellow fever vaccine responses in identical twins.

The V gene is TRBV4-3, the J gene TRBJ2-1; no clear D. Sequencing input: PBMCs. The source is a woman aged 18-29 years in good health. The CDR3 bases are TGCGCCAGCAGCCTGGCGACCTACAATGAGCAGTTCTTC. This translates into CASSLATYNEQFF.